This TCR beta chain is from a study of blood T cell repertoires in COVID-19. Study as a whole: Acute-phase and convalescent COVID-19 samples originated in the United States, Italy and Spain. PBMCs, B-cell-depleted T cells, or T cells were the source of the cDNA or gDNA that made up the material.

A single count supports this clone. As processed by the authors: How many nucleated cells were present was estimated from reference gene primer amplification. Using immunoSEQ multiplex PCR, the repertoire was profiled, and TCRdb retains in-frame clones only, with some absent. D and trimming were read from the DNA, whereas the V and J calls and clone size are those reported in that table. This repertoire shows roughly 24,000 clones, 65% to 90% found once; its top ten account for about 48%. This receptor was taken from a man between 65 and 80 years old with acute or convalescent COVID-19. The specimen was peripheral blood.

The chain's CDR3 is CASSYSIGATEAFF. CDR3 in DNA: TGTGCCAGCAGTTACTCGATTGGGGCCACGGAAGCTTTCTTT. The V and J genes are TRBV6-5 and TRBJ1-1, with D perhaps matching TRBD1 (5 bases). Trimming pared 0 bases from V and 8 bases from J, leaving 13 bases between. Looked up from germline, CDR1 is MNHEY and CDR2 is SVGAGI. The CDR3 sequence is 14 residues long.